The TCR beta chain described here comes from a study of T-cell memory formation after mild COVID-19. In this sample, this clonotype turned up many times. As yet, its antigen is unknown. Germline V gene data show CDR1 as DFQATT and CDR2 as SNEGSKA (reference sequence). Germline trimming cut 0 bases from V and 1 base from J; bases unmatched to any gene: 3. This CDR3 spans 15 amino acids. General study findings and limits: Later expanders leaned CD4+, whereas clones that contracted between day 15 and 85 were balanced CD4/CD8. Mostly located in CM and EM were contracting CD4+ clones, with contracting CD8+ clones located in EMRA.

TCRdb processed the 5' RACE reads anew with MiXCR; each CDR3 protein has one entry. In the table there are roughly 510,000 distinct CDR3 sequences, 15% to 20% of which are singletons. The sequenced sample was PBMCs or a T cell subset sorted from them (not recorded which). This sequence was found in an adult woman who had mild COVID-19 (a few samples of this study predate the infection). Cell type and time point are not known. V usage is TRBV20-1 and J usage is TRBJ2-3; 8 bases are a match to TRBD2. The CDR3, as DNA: TGCAGTGCTAGAGATTCCGGGGGGGGCACAGATACGCAGTATTTT. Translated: CSARDSGGGTDTQYF.